This record covers a single TCR beta chain. The antigen remains unidentified. This CDR3 region has 15 residues. Trimming at V came to 4 bases and at J to 3 bases, leaving 5 bases not matched to a gene. Germline V lookup: CDR1 MNHEY, CDR2 SVGEGT. Naive CD8 T cells, phenotype CD8+CD4-CCR7+CD45RA+, were sorted. This sample is part of a study of molecular identifiers for immune sequencing clone quantification. Turning to the study itself: Replicates involved a five-way split of RNA from approximately 20,000 or 100,000 naive CD8 cells, with sequencing of four.

Study-wide points: Effector cells had over 99% of their molecules in clones above 20 RNA copies, while naive cells had under 1%.

Preparation of the bulk TCR libraries relied on previously described methods and listed TCR primers. MiXCR, run by TCRdb on the PCR reads, gives a single entry per CDR3 protein. The table has around 320,000 distinct CDR3 sequences, about 22% seen once; the top ten hold approximately 0.74%. The receptor comes from a human donor in good health. Some libraries in this study had Jurkat cell RNA spiked in. Sequencing used naive CD8+ T cells from blood, with Jurkat cell RNA spiked in. Subset in this sample: FACS-sorted CD8+CD4-CCR7+CD45RA+ naive T cells. The genes are TRBV6-2 or TRBV6-3 and TRBJ2-2, with TRBD1 identical over 7 bases. CDR3 sequence reads: CASSSPRGYTGELFF. CDR3 in DNA: TGTGCCAGCAGTTCTCCCAGGGGGTACACCGGGGAGCTGTTTTTT.